The 23 T cell receptor beta chains in this list originate from one sample, sequenced in a study of blood T cell repertoires in COVID-19. Libraries were prepared by immunoSEQ multiplex PCR; TCRdb keeps only in-frame clonotypes and omits some of them. Here the sample spans about 290,000 clones, approximately 86% being singletons. The sequenced sample was peripheral blood. The receptors stem from a woman in her fifties or sixties with active or convalescent COVID-19.

This chain links TRBV7-2 with TRBJ2-6, with 9 bases lining up with TRBD1. V trimming: 5 bases; J trimming: 4 bases; junction bases outside the gene matches: 6. This CDR3 comprises 16 residues. Germline CDR1 and CDR2: SGHTA and FQGNSA. CDR3 coding DNA: TGTGCCAGCAGCCTACAGGGGGCGTTCGGGGCCAACGTCCTGACTTTC. As protein: CASSLQGAFGANVLTF.

The V call is TRBV7-9, the J call TRBJ1-2; 10 bases line up with TRBD1. CDR1 and CDR2 (germline): SEHNR, FQNEAQ (reference sequence). Trimming took 3 bases from V and 8 from J; bases not matched to a gene: 9. CDR3 length: 15 amino acids. CDR3 nucleotides: TGTGCCAGCAGCTTCGAGGACAGGGGGGTCTGGGGCTACACCTTC. It specifies CASSFEDRGVWGYTF. Filled out from reference TRBV7-9 and TRBJ1-2, the complete variable domain reads DTGVSQNPRHKITKRGQNVTFRCDPISEHNRLYWYRQTLGQGPEFLTYFQNEAQLEKSRLLSDRFSAERPKGSFSTLEIQRTEQGDSAMYLCASSFEDRGVWGYTFGSGTRLTVV.

This clone appeared a few times. The V call is TRBV3-1 (or the pseudogene TRBV3-2), the J call TRBJ2-4; D is unresolved. This CDR3 spans 13 amino acids. The V gene lost 1 base and the J gene lost 9 bases, with 10 bases spanning the gap. Looked up from germline, CDR1 is LGHDT and CDR2 is YNNKEL (reference sequence). CDR3 DNA sequence: TGTGCCAGCAGCCAAGTGGGTCCGGGCATTCAGTACTTC. This translates into CASSQVGPGIQYF.

The chain joins TRBV6-5 to TRBJ2-7, with 7 positions matching TRBD2. Germline lookup yields CDR1 MNHEY and CDR2 SVGAGI. The CDR3 is 15 residues long. The ends lost 2 bases at V and 3 bases at J; junction bases unmatched: 7. The CDR3 region is CASSYGGGSVYEQYF. The CDR3 DNA follows: TGTGCCAGCAGTTACGGGGGGGGATCGGTCTACGAGCAGTACTTC.

This chain links TRBV7-9 with TRBJ2-1, with 9 positions matching TRBD2. V lost 0 bases, J lost 7 bases, and 7 bases stayed unmatched. CDR1 SEHNR and CDR2 FQNEAQ come from the germline V gene (reference sequence). The CDR3 sequence is 16 residues long. Here the CDR3 reads CASSLATSGPGNEQFF. DNA for the CDR3: TGTGCCAGCAGCTTAGCGACTAGCGGACCCGGGAATGAGCAGTTCTTC.

V gene TRBV6-6 combines with J gene TRBJ1-3; maybe TRBD1 (6 bases). This CDR3 is 13 amino acids long. The germline V gene encodes CDR1 MNHNY and CDR2 SVGAGI (reference sequence). Trimming shortened V by 5 bases and J by 4 bases, and 9 bases separated the two germline ends. As DNA, the CDR3 is TGTGCCAGCAGTAGAGGGGGAGGAAACACCATATATTTT. Amino acids: CASSRGGGNTIYF.

The chain recombines TRBV7-9 with TRBJ1-3, with D maybe TRBD1 (6 bases). In germline, CDR1 is SEHNR, CDR2 FQNEAQ (reference sequence). This CDR3 comprises 16 residues. V was trimmed by 5 bases and J by 0 bases, leaving 14 bases between them. The CDR3 DNA reads as TGTGCCAGCAGCCCGACAGGTAGTCCCTCTGGAAACACCATATATTTT. This codes for CASSPTGSPSGNTIYF.

The chain has TRBV5-6 and TRBJ1-1, with 12 nucleotides matching TRBD1. V lost 3 bases, J lost 0 bases, and 6 bases stayed unmatched. CDR3 size: 17 residues. The germline gives CDR1 SGHDT, CDR2 YYEEEE. The CDR3 spells CASSWGTGGFVNTEAFF. The CDR3 coding sequence is TGTGCCAGCAGCTGGGGGACAGGGGGCTTCGTGAACACTGAAGCTTTCTTT. The entire variable domain, with the rest obtained from reference TRBV5-6 and TRBJ1-1, is as follows: DAGVTQSPTHLIKTRGQQVTLRCSPKSGHDTVSWYQQALGQGPQFIFQYYEEEERQRGNFPDRFSGHQFPNYSSELNVNALLLGDSALYLCASSWGTGGFVNTEAFFGQGTRLTVV.

The chain carries TRBV12-3 or TRBV12-4 and TRBJ1-2; D not certain. The CDR3 totals 12 residues. V dropped 3 bases and J dropped 6 bases, with 8 bases sitting between them. Written as DNA, the CDR3 is TGTGCCAGCAGTTTGTTCCTCGATGGCTACACCTTC. Amino acid sequence: CASSLFLDGYTF.

This clone occurred a few times. This chain connects TRBV7-6 to TRBJ2-7; no firm D call. The V gene lost 3 bases and the J gene lost 3 bases, with 6 bases spanning the gap. Germline CDR1 reads SGHVS; CDR2 reads FNYEAQ. The CDR3 spans 12 residues. In nucleotides, the CDR3 is TGTGCCAGCAGCTTCTCGGGCTACGAGCAGTACTTC. This translates into CASSFSGYEQYF.

This clone was counted a few times. The J gene is TRBJ2-5, the V gene TRBV20-1; TRBD1 might be the D (5 bases). This CDR3 is built from 10 residues. Trimming took off 5 bases at V and 5 bases at J, with 6 bases between the two ends. Per the germline V gene, CDR1 is DFQATT and CDR2 is SNEGSKA (reference sequence). Written as DNA, the CDR3 is TGCAGTGCTGACAGCGAGACCCAGTACTTC. It codes for CSADSETQYF.

This clone was seen a single time. This chain joins TRBV9 and TRBJ1-3; maybe TRBD1 (6 bases). The germline V gene has CDR1 SGDLS and CDR2 YYNGEE. V was pared by 4 bases and J by 0 bases, with 14 bases between. The CDR3 extends over 16 amino acids. Here the CDR3 DNA reads TGTGCCAGCAGCCCTCAGACAGGATCCTCTGGAAACACCATATATTTT. Its translation: CASSPQTGSSGNTIYF.

The rearrangement uses TRBV18 and TRBJ2-7; 9 bases fit TRBD1. V gave up 6 bases and J gave up 3 bases; unmatched junction bases: 6. Germline V gene data show CDR1 as KGHSH and CDR2 as LQKENI. The length of the CDR3 is 14 residues. The CDR3 sequence: CASSFGQGIYEQYF. The CDR3 DNA reads TGTGCCAGCTCTTTCGGACAGGGGATCTACGAGCAGTACTTC.

The V and J genes are TRBV2 and TRBJ2-1; TRBD1 might be the D (5 bases). CDR1 SNHLY and CDR2 FYNNEI come from the germline V gene. V was shortened by 5 bases and J by 3 bases, with 8 bases between the two germline ends. This CDR3 is 13 amino acids long. The CDR3 DNA reads as TGTGCCAGCAGTACCGACAGCTACAATGAGCAGTTCTTC. Translating it yields CASSTDSYNEQFF.

This clone was detected only once. V and J are TRBV5-1 and TRBJ2-3; D not resolved. CDR3 size: 14 residues. The V and J ends lost 4 bases and 2 bases respectively, with 11 bases between them. Germline V CDR1 and CDR2: SGHRS, YFSETQ. The CDR3 DNA is TGCGCCAGCAGCCCCCGGTTCTCCACAGATACGCAGTATTTT. It translates to CASSPRFSTDTQYF.

The chain has TRBV27 and TRBJ2-7; a possible D gene is TRBD1 (5 bases). The CDR3 spans 11 residues. CDR1 is MNHEY and CDR2 is SMNVEV in the germline V gene (reference sequence). V lost 7 bases to trimming and J lost 5 bases, with 9 bases between them. CDR3 sequence: CASKGVNEQYF. Here the CDR3 DNA reads TGTGCCAGCAAAGGGGTTAACGAGCAGTACTTC.

The chain is built from TRBV12-3 or TRBV12-4 and TRBJ2-7, with D uncertain. The CDR3 has 13 residues. Trimming shortened V by 8 bases and J by 6 bases, and 17 bases separated the two germline ends. The CDR3: CASSRASEFEQYF. The CDR3 nucleotides are TGTGCCAGCTCCCGCGCCTCGGAGTTCGAGCAGTACTTC.

The chain carries TRBV10-1 and TRBJ2-3; 12 bases align to TRBD2. The ends lost 8 bases at V and 2 bases at J; junction bases unmatched: 14. Germline CDR1 WNHNN, CDR2 SYGVQD (reference sequence). This CDR3 region has 18 residues. DNA for the CDR3: TGCGCCAGCCTAACCCCTCCTAGCGGGAGGGCCCACACAGATACGCAGTATTTT. This encodes CASLTPPSGRAHTDTQYF.

The chain couples TRBV6-2 or TRBV6-3 to TRBJ1-1; tentative D call: TRBD1 (6 bases). CDR1 is MNHEY, CDR2 SVGEGT, per germline. Trimming took off 3 bases at V and 3 bases at J, with 11 bases between the two ends. This CDR3 contains 14 residues. This chain's CDR3 is CASSYARQDTEAFF. The CDR3 DNA is TGTGCCAGCAGTTATGCCCGACAGGACACTGAAGCTTTCTTT.

This clone was observed a few times. The V and J genes are TRBV5-1 and TRBJ2-7; tentatively, D is TRBD1 (5 bases). The CDR3 runs to 15 residues. Trimming removed 1 base at V and 2 bases at J, with 13 bases between. Germline V gives CDR1 SGHRS, CDR2 YFSETQ. CDR3 loop: CASSLSTGATYEQYF. The CDR3 nucleotides read TGCGCCAGCAGCTTGTCAACAGGAGCGACCTACGAGCAGTACTTC.

The genes are TRBV7-8 and TRBJ2-2, with D hard to call. Germline-derived CDR1 and CDR2 are SGHVS and FQNEAQ. This CDR3 contains 15 residues. Trimming took off 3 bases at V and 1 base at J, with 9 bases between the two ends. CDR3 bases: TGTGCCAGCAGCTTGAGTAACCTGAACACCGGGGAGCTGTTTTTT. It translates to CASSLSNLNTGELFF.

This clone was recorded a few times. The chain carries TRBV10-3 and TRBJ1-2; 8 bases map to TRBD1. CDR1 and CDR2 (germline): ENHRY, SYGVKD. This CDR3 region has 15 residues. The trim removed 4 bases at V and 5 bases at J, leaving 9 bases unmatched. The DNA of the CDR3 is TGTGCCATCAGTGGGTCCCAGGGGGCCATATATGGCTACACCTTC. As protein: CAISGSQGAIYGYTF.

A single count supports this clone. The J gene is TRBJ1-4, the V gene TRBV7-2; D gene uncertain. The CDR3 is 17 amino acids. V was clipped by 1 base and J by 8 bases, with 20 bases between them. CDR1 is SGHTA, CDR2 FQGNSA, per germline. The CDR3 loop reads CASSLGVQAGLGEKLFF. CDR3 nucleotides: TGTGCCAGCAGCTTAGGAGTCCAGGCGGGGTTGGGAGAAAAACTGTTTTTT.